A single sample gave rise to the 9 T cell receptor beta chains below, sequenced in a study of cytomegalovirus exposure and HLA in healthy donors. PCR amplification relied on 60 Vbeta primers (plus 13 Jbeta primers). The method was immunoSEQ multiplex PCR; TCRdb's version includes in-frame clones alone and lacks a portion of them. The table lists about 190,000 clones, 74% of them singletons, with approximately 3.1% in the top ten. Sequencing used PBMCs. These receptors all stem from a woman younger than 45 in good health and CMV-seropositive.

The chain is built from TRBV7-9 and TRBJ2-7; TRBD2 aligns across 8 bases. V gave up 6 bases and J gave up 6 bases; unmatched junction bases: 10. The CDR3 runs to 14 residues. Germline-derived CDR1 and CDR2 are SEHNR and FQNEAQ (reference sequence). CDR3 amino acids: CASSSLAGPGEQYF. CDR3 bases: TGTGCCAGCAGTTCTTTAGCGGGGCCCGGCGAGCAGTACTTC.

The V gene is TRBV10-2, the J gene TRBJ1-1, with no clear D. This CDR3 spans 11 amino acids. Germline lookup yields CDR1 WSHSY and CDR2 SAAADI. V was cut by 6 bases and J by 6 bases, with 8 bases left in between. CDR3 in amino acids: CASSRGAEAFF. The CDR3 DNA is TGCGCCAGCAGCCGCGGGGCTGAAGCTTTCTTT.

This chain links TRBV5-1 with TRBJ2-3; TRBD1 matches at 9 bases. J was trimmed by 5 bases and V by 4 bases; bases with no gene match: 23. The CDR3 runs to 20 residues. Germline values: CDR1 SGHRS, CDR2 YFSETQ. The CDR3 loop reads CASSPIRGTGTSGFRDTQYF. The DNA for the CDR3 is TGCGCCAGCAGCCCCATCCGGGGGACAGGGACCTCGGGTTTCAGAGATACGCAGTATTTT.

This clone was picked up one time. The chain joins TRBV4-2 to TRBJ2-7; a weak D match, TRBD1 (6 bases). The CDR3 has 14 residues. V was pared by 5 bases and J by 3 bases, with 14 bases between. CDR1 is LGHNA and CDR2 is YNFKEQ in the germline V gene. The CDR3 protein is CASSSTGTSYEQYF. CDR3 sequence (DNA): TGTGCCAGCAGCTCTACCGGGACAAGCTACGAGCAGTACTTC.

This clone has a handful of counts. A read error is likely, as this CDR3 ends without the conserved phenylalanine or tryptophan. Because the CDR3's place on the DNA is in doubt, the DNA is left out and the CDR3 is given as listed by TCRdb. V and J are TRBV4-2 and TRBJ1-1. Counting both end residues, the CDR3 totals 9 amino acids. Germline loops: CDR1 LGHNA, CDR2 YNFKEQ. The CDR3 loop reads CASSQPEGI.

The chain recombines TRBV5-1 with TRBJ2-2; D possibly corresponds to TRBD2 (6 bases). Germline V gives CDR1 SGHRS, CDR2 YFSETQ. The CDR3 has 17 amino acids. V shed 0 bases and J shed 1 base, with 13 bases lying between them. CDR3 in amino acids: CASSLGQRAGNTGELFF. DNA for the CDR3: TGCGCCAGCAGCTTGGGTCAGCGAGCGGGGAACACCGGGGAGCTGTTTTTT.

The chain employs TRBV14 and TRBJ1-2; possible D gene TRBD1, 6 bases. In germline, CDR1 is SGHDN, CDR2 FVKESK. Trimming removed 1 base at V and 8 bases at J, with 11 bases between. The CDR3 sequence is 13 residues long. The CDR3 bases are TGTGCCAGCAGCCAAGTCAGGGGCGGGGGCTACACCTTC. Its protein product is CASSQVRGGGYTF.

The CDR3 loop reads CASSLRAGGLRELFF. The CDR3 DNA is TGTGCCAGCAGCTTACGAGCGGGGGGGCTGCGGGAGCTGTTTTTT. This chain joins TRBV7-2 and TRBJ2-2; TRBD2 agrees at 10 bases. V lost 2 bases and J lost 9; bases outside the gene matches: 6. This CDR3 region has 15 residues. Germline values: CDR1 SGHTA, CDR2 FQGNSA.

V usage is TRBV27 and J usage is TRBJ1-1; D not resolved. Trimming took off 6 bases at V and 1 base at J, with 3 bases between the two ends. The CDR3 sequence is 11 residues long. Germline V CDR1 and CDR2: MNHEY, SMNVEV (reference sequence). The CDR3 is CASRANTEAFF. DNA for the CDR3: TGTGCCAGCAGGGCGAACACTGAAGCTTTCTTT.